One sample yielded the 9 T cell receptor beta chains listed below, sequenced in a study of T cells in Graves' hyperthyroidism and ophthalmopathy. RNA transcripts gave rise to amplified TCR beta CDR3 regions. During a first-round RT-PCR of the TCR CDR3, the HTBI primer set was used. TCRdb re-called the multiplex PCR reads through MiXCR, storing one row per CDR3 protein. This sample carries around 450,000 distinct CDR3 sequences, approximately 14% of them seen once, and the ten largest clones take roughly 8%. Sequencing used blood. The receptors come from a woman under 30 with Graves' hyperthyroidism.

A remark on this clonotype: A much larger clone differs by one base, so this may be a read error. The chain is built from TRBV9 and TRBJ1-1; D is perhaps TRBD1 (5 bases). The CDR3 has 15 amino acids. Germline values: CDR1 SGDLS, CDR2 YYNGEE. The CDR3 DNA is TGTGCCAGCAGCCCGACCCAGGGCCTGAACACTGAAGCTTCCTTT. This translates into CASSPTQGLNTEASF.

J is TRBJ1-1 and V is TRBV5-1; D not resolved. This CDR3 region has 15 residues. Germline CDR1 SGHRS, CDR2 YFSETQ. Trimming shortened V by 0 bases and J by 1 base, and 10 bases separated the two germline ends. CDR3 loop: CASSLASRGNTEAFF. The CDR3 DNA is TGCGCCAGCAGCTTGGCATCACGGGGGAACACTGAAGCTTTCTTT.

This clonotype occurred many times. This rearrangement joins TRBV2 to TRBJ1-2; possible D gene TRBD1, 6 bases. The germline V and J ends were trimmed by 5 bases and 4 bases, with 14 bases remaining between them. Germline CDR1 reads SNHLY; CDR2 reads FYNNEI. The CDR3 spans 14 residues. The CDR3 DNA sequence: TGTGCCAGCAGTCCAGGGGATACTTCCTATGGCTACACCTTC. Encoded protein: CASSPGDTSYGYTF.

This clonotype was detected many times. The chain employs TRBV5-1 and TRBJ2-3; the match to TRBD2 covers 11 bases. With 4 bases clipped from V and 8 bases from J, the junction kept 15 bases outside the gene matches. Germline V gives CDR1 SGHRS, CDR2 YFSETQ. There are 17 residues in the CDR3. The DNA of the CDR3 is TGCGCCAGCAGCGAATCTAGCGGGGGGCCTCCTTCGGGTACGCAGTATTTT. This codes for CASSESSGGPPSGTQYF.

This clonotype showed up many times. The chain is built from TRBV12-3 or TRBV12-4 and TRBJ1-5, with 7 bases lining up with TRBD1. Trimming removed 3 bases from V and 2 bases from J; junction bases left unmatched: 4. The CDR3 runs 15 residues. CDR3 sequence: CASSLGRGGNQPQHF. CDR3 coding DNA: TGTGCCAGCAGTTTGGGCAGGGGGGGCAATCAGCCCCAGCATTTT.

A remark on this clonotype: A much larger clone sits a single nucleotide away, making a read error possible. The chain recombines TRBV24-1 with TRBJ2-3; tentative D call: TRBD2 (6 bases). V was trimmed by 3 bases and J by 2 bases, leaving 11 bases between them. There are 15 residues in the CDR3. Germline loops: CDR1 KGHDR, CDR2 SFDVKD. The chain's CDR3 is CATSDGGNYTDTQYF. The CDR3 bases are TGTGCCACCAGTGATGGCGGGAATTACACAGATACGCAGTATTTT.

This clonotype was counted many times. The chain couples TRBV20-1 to TRBJ2-3; 9 nucleotides line up with TRBD2. The CDR3 extends over 14 amino acids. CDR1 is DFQATT, CDR2 SNEGSKA, per germline (reference sequence). V trimming: 0 bases; J trimming: 6 bases; junction bases outside the gene matches: 4. CDR3 sequence: CSARDRREGDTQYF. CDR3 nucleotide sequence: TGCAGTGCTAGAGATCGGCGGGAGGGGGATACGCAGTATTTT.

This clonotype was seen ten or more times. The chain links TRBV20-1 to TRBJ2-1, with a weak D call TRBD2 (5 bases). Germline CDR1 and CDR2: DFQATT and SNEGSKA (reference sequence). Trimming removed 1 base from V and 0 bases from J, with 19 bases in between. The CDR3 extends over 18 amino acids. In nucleotides, the CDR3 is TGCAGTGCTAGAGTTGGGTTCGGGCGGAGGAGCTCCTACAATGAGCAGTTCTTC. It is translated as CSARVGFGRRSSYNEQFF.

The CDR3 reads CASSRTGWYEQYF. The CDR3 region has the DNA TGTGCCAGCAGCAGGACAGGGTGGTACGAGCAGTACTTC. The chain is built from TRBV7-9 and TRBJ2-7, with 8 positions matching TRBD1. The V gene end was trimmed by 5 bases and the J gene end by 4 bases; junction bases not matched to a gene: 4. Germline-derived CDR1 and CDR2 are SEHNR and FQNEAQ (reference sequence). There are 13 residues in the CDR3.